The 26 T cell receptor beta chains given below trace back to one sample, sequenced in a study of a mutant IDH1 vaccine in newly diagnosed glioma. Noted time point: week 5, during vaccination. Topical imiquimod accompanied each vaccine dose, which consisted of 300 ug of mutant IDH1 20-mer peptide. These receptors have no identified antigens. This table comes from immunoSEQ multiplex PCR, and its TCRdb copy is limited to in-frame clones, with some not included. The sample lists 50,000 to 75,000 clones, 84% occurring once. This specimen consisted of PBMCs, obtained from a glioma patient whose treatment included an IDH1 peptide vaccine. All receptors come from a woman between 45 and 60 years old with glioma.

The V gene is TRBV5-1, the J gene TRBJ2-1; D remains unclear. In germline, CDR1 is SGHRS, CDR2 YFSETQ. The CDR3 consists of 14 residues. V dropped 0 bases and J dropped 2 bases, with 6 bases sitting between them. The CDR3, as DNA: TGCGCCAGCAGCTTGGAAGGGACCTACAATGAGCAGTTCTTC. It translates to CASSLEGTYNEQFF. Complete variable domain (other parts from reference TRBV5-1 and TRBJ2-1): KAGVTQTPRYLIKTRGQQVTLSCSPISGHRSVSWYQQTPGQGLQFLFEYFSETQRNKGNFPGRFSGRQFSNSRSEMNVSTLELGDSALYLCASSLEGTYNEQFFGPGTRLTVL.

V is TRBV5-1 and J is TRBJ1-5; D might be TRBD1 (6 bases). There are 15 residues in the CDR3. V lost 2 bases and J 9 bases, leaving 18 bases between the germline ends. The V gene's germline CDR1 is SGHRS and CDR2 YFSETQ. The chain's CDR3 is CASSFSGAQGSPQHF. CDR3 sequence (DNA): TGCGCCAGCAGCTTTTCAGGGGCCCAGGGTTCGCCCCAGCATTTT.

This clone was seen only once. The CDR3 region is CASSVDRDRNSPLHF. The DNA of the CDR3 is TGTGCCAGCAGCGTAGATAGGGACAGAAATTCACCCCTCCACTTT. The genes are TRBV9 and TRBJ1-6; 7 positions agree with TRBD1. The CDR3 contains 15 residues. The V gene end was trimmed by 0 bases and the J gene end by 7 bases; junction bases not matched to a gene: 4. Germline-derived CDR1 and CDR2 are SGDLS and YYNGEE.

The chain has TRBV20-1 and TRBJ1-1; a possible D gene is TRBD1 (5 bases). Germline CDR1 reads DFQATT; CDR2 reads SNEGSKA (reference sequence). V was clipped by 8 bases and J by 6 bases, with 10 bases between them. There are 10 residues in the CDR3. The CDR3 sequence is CSLQGPEAFF. The CDR3 DNA reads as TGCAGTCTTCAGGGACCTGAAGCTTTCTTT.

This sequence joins TRBV30 and TRBJ2-3; D uncertain. Germline assignment: CDR1 GTSNPN and CDR2 SVGIG (reference sequence). CDR3 length: 15 amino acids. V lost 0 bases, J lost 2 bases, and 12 bases lay in between. The CDR3 DNA reads TGTGCCTGGAGTGTAAGGGCCCGAGACACAGATACGCAGTATTTT. Residues: CAWSVRARDTDTQYF. The full variable domain, in which reference TRBV30 and TRBJ2-3 provide the parts outside the CDR3, is SQTIHQWPATLVQPVGSPLSLECTVEGTSNPNLYWYRQAAGRGLQLLFYSVGIGQISSEVPQNLSASRPQDRQFILSSKKLLLSDSGFYLCAWSVRARDTDTQYFGPGTRLTVL.

The chain is built from TRBV7-9 and TRBJ2-5, with D perhaps TRBD2 (5 bases). The CDR3 is made up of 13 amino acids. Trimming shortened V by 5 bases and J by 5 bases, and 12 bases separated the two germline ends. Germline lookup yields CDR1 SEHNR and CDR2 FQNEAQ (reference sequence). The DNA for the CDR3 is TGTGCCAGCAGCCCCCCAGGCGGGGAGACCCAGTACTTC. Residues: CASSPPGGETQYF.

The chain employs TRBV4-3 and TRBJ1-2, with 8 bases identical to TRBD1. Germline V gene sequence: CDR1 LGHNA, CDR2 YSLEER. This CDR3 spans 16 amino acids. V lost 1 base and J lost 4; bases outside the gene matches: 8. The CDR3 reads CASSQVGAGGVYGYTF. DNA for the CDR3: TGCGCCAGCAGCCAAGTTGGAGCAGGGGGCGTCTATGGCTACACCTTC.

This chain links TRBV10-1 with TRBJ2-3; unclear D gene. Germline CDR1 WNHNN, CDR2 SYGVQD (reference sequence). The ends were cut back, 3 bases at V and 0 bases at J, with 7 bases in the middle. The CDR3 loop spans 14 amino acids. CDR3 region: CASSEWVSTDTQYF. The CDR3 DNA reads as TGCGCCAGCAGTGAATGGGTTAGCACAGATACGCAGTATTTT.

The CDR3 loop reads CASSVEGGPYEQYF. The CDR3 nucleotides are TGTGCCAGCAGCGTAGAAGGGGGCCCCTACGAGCAGTACTTC. This chain links TRBV9 with TRBJ2-7; 7 bases are shared with TRBD1. With 0 bases clipped from V and 2 bases from J, the junction kept 2 bases outside the gene matches. The CDR3 has 14 amino acids. Per germline, CDR1 SGDLS and CDR2 YYNGEE.

Written as DNA, the CDR3 is TGTGCCAGCAGCCGATTGAGCGGGGACACCGGGGAGCTGTTTTTT. This sequence encodes CASSRLSGDTGELFF. The chain carries TRBV5-6 and TRBJ2-2; 7 positions agree with TRBD2. Germline-derived CDR1 and CDR2 are SGHDT and YYEEEE. The V and J ends lost 4 bases and 3 bases, in that order; junction bases with no gene match: 6. CDR3 length equals 15 residues.

The V gene is TRBV19, the J gene TRBJ2-7; 9 bases map to TRBD1. The CDR3 covers 18 residues. The junction had 16 bases not matched to a gene; V was cut back by 5 bases and J by 2 bases. Germline CDR1 and CDR2: LNHDA and SQIVND (reference sequence). The CDR3 nucleotides are TGTGCCAGTAGTTCTACCGCAAGCCGGACAGGGGCCACCTACGAGCAGTACTTC. Amino acid sequence: CASSSTASRTGATYEQYF.

The rearrangement links TRBV7-2 to TRBJ1-6, with D possibly being TRBD1 (5 bases). In germline, CDR1 is SGHTA, CDR2 FQGNSA. Deletions cut 3 bases from V and 8 bases from J, with 17 bases between. The CDR3 totals 16 residues. The CDR3 region is CASSFLHRDGDSPLHF. Written as DNA, the CDR3 is TGTGCCAGCAGCTTTTTGCACCGGGACGGGGATTCACCCCTCCACTTT.

The chain uses TRBV30 and TRBJ2-6, with 8 bases identical to TRBD2. CDR1 GTSNPN and CDR2 SVGIG come from the germline V gene (reference sequence). This CDR3 region has 19 residues. After removal of 5 bases from V and 4 bases from J, the junction contained 19 bases not matched to a gene. CDR3 in amino acids: CAWSRHRTSSTRGANVLTF. CDR3 bases: TGTGCCTGGTCTAGACACCGGACTAGCAGCACGCGAGGGGCCAACGTCCTGACTTTC.

The V gene is TRBV27, the J gene TRBJ2-7, with 7 bases matching TRBD1. The CDR3 runs to 14 residues. CDR1 is MNHEY, CDR2 SMNVEV, per germline (reference sequence). V was clipped by 6 bases and J by 1 base; unmatched bases: 6. CDR3 sequence reads: CASSWGQPSYEQYF. The CDR3 DNA follows: TGTGCCAGCAGCTGGGGACAGCCTTCCTACGAGCAGTACTTC.

This sequence joins TRBV6-4 and TRBJ2-2; the D is unclear. The CDR3 spans 14 residues. Germline V gene sequence: CDR1 MRHNA, CDR2 SNTAGT. V lost 3 bases to trimming and J lost 4 bases, with 9 bases between them. As DNA, the CDR3 is TGTGCCAGCAGTGAATGGCCACTCACCGGGGAGCTGTTTTTT. Its translation: CASSEWPLTGELFF.

The J gene is TRBJ1-1, the V gene TRBV5-1, with no clear D. V shed 4 bases and J shed 2 bases, with 12 bases lying between them. The CDR3 covers 14 residues. Germline values: CDR1 SGHRS, CDR2 YFSETQ. CDR3 coding DNA: TGCGCCAGCAGCCCACGCGTAATAAACACTGAAGCTTTCTTT. As protein: CASSPRVINTEAFF.

The gene calls are TRBV2 and TRBJ2-2; 8 bases line up with TRBD1. The V and J ends lost 6 bases and 3 bases, in that order; junction bases with no gene match: 3. This CDR3 contains 14 residues. CDR1 SNHLY and CDR2 FYNNEI come from the germline V gene. The CDR3 sequence: CASRSQGDTGELFF. Here the CDR3 DNA reads TGTGCCAGCAGGTCACAGGGGGACACCGGGGAGCTGTTTTTT.

The gene calls are TRBV9 and TRBJ2-7, with TRBD2 matching 10 bases. Germline values: CDR1 SGDLS, CDR2 YYNGEE. Losses at the gene ends were 1 base for V and 0 bases for J; bases not matched to a gene: 1. The CDR3 loop spans 15 amino acids. CDR3 sequence: CASSVSGGASYEQYF. The CDR3 nucleotides read TGTGCCAGCAGCGTAAGCGGGGGGGCCTCCTACGAGCAGTACTTC.

The rearrangement links TRBV5-1 to TRBJ2-1; 7 positions agree with TRBD1. The CDR3 spans 15 residues. The germline gives CDR1 SGHRS, CDR2 YFSETQ. The V and J ends lost 3 bases and 4 bases, in that order; junction bases with no gene match: 7. The CDR3 protein is CASSWGTEAYNEQFF. CDR3 DNA sequence: TGCGCCAGCAGCTGGGGGACAGAAGCTTACAATGAGCAGTTCTTC.

The rearrangement links TRBV4-2 to TRBJ1-3, with D possibly TRBD1 on 5 matching bases. The V end was cut by 3 bases, the J end by 4 bases, with 16 bases between. Germline lookup yields CDR1 LGHNA and CDR2 YNFKEQ. This CDR3 has 16 residues. The CDR3 region is CASSQRLGTPGNTIYF. CDR3 coding DNA: TGTGCCAGCAGCCAGCGACTGGGGACCCCCGGAAACACCATATATTTT.

The chain carries TRBV4-1 and TRBJ2-1; 10 positions agree with TRBD1. The germline V gene encodes CDR1 MGHRA and CDR2 YSYEKL. The CDR3 extends over 15 amino acids. V dropped 6 bases and J dropped 2; count of bases not matched to a gene: 4. The DNA of the CDR3 is TGCGCCAGCAGTCGCGACAGGGGGCCCTACAATGAGCAGTTCTTC. Its protein product is CASSRDRGPYNEQFF.

This chain connects TRBV7-9 to TRBJ1-2; D might be TRBD1 (5 bases). CDR1 and CDR2 from the germline V gene are SEHNR and FQNEAQ (reference sequence). Trimming pared 2 bases from V and 7 bases from J, leaving 17 bases between. This CDR3 spans 15 amino acids. The CDR3 nucleotides are TGTGCCAGCAGCTTAAGGGACGGGAGTAATGGTGGCTACACCTTC. It encodes CASSLRDGSNGGYTF.

V is TRBV6-5 and J is TRBJ1-6, with a tentative D call TRBD1 (6 bases). This CDR3 is built from 13 residues. V shed 6 bases and J shed 11 bases, with 14 bases lying between them. Germline V gene sequence: CDR1 MNHEY, CDR2 SVGAGI. The CDR3 region has the DNA TGTGCCAGCAGCAAACAGGGTTTGACACCCCTCCACTTT. The encoded protein is CASSKQGLTPLHF.

As regards this clone: The junction does not match germline at one end; this may be a read error. The chain combines TRBV29-1 with TRBJ1-2, with D perhaps TRBD1 (6 bases). Per germline, CDR1 SQVTM and CDR2 ANQGSEA. The CDR3 runs 11 residues. As DNA, the CDR3 is TGCAGCGTTGAAGGGTCAGGACAGTCCTTCTTC. Its protein is CSVEGSGQSFF.

In this sample, this clone turned up once. The gene calls are TRBV4-2 and TRBJ1-2; 8 bases agree with TRBD1. Germline V lookup: CDR1 LGHNA, CDR2 YNFKEQ. The CDR3 extends over 15 amino acids. V lost 0 bases, J lost 8 bases, and 8 bases stayed unmatched. The CDR3 sequence is CASSQDGQGGRGYTF. The CDR3 bases are TGTGCCAGCAGCCAAGATGGACAGGGAGGAAGAGGCTACACCTTC.

Written as DNA, the CDR3 is TGTGCCAGCAGCCGTCAGGGGGGTTTATCCTATAATTCACCCCTCCACTTT. This codes for CASSRQGGLSYNSPLHF. The chain has TRBV27 and TRBJ1-6, with TRBD1 identical over 7 bases. The trim removed 6 bases at V and 1 base at J, leaving 9 bases unmatched. Looked up from germline, CDR1 is MNHEY and CDR2 is SMNVEV (reference sequence). The CDR3 has 17 residues.